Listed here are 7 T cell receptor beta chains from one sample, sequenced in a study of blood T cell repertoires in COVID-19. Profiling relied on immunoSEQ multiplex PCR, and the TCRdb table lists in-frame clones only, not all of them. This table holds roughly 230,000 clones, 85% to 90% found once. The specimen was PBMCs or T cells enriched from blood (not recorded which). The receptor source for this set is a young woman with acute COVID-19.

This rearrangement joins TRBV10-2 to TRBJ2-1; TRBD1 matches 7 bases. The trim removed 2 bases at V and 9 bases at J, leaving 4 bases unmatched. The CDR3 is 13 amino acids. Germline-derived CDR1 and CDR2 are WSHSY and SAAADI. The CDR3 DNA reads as TGCGCCAGCAGTGAGGGCAGGGGGTCTGAGCAGTTCTTC. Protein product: CASSEGRGSEQFF.

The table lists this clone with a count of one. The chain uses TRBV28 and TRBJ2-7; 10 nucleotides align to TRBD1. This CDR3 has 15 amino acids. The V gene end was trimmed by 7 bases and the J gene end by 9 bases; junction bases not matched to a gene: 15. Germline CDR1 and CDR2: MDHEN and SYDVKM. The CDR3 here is CASTPIPGQGSVQYF. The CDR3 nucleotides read TGTGCCAGCACCCCGATTCCGGGACAGGGGTCTGTGCAGTACTTC. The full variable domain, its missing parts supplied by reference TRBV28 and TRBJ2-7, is DVKVTQSSRYLVKRTGEKVFLECVQDMDHENMFWYRQDPGLGLRLIYFSYDVKMKEKGDIPEGYSVSREKKERFSLILESASTNQTSMYLCASTPIPGQGSVQYFGPGTRLTVT.

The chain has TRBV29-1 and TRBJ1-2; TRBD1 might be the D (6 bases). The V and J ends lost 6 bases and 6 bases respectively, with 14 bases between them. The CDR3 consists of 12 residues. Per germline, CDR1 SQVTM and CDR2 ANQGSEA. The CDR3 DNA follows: TGCAGCGTCCCCGGGACAAAGGATGGCTACACCTTC. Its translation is CSVPGTKDGYTF.

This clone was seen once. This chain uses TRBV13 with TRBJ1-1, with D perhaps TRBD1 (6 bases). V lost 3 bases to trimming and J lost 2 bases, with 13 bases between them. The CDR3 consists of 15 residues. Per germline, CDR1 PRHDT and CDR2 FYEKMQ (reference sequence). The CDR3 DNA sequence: TGTGCCAGCAGCTTGAGGGGGGGCGAAAACACTGAAGCTTTCTTT. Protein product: CASSLRGGENTEAFF.

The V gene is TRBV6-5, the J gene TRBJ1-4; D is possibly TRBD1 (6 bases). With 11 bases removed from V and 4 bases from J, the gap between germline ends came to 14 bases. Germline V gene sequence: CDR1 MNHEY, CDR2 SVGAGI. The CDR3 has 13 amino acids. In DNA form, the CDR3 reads TGTGCCGTTCGGGGGGCCGGTAATGAAAAACTGTTTTTT. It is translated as CAVRGAGNEKLFF.

CDR3 amino acids: CASSPLQQTYEQYF. The CDR3 nucleotides read TGCGCCAGCAGCCCCTTACAGCAGACCTACGAGCAGTACTTC. V and J are TRBV5-1 and TRBJ2-7; D gene uncertain. Germline V gene lookup returns CDR1 SGHRS and CDR2 YFSETQ. This CDR3 is 14 amino acids long. V lost 4 bases, J lost 2 bases, and 13 bases lay in between. Full variable domain (outside the CDR3, taken from reference TRBV5-1 and TRBJ2-7): KAGVTQTPRYLIKTRGQQVTLSCSPISGHRSVSWYQQTPGQGLQFLFEYFSETQRNKGNFPGRFSGRQFSNSRSEMNVSTLELGDSALYLCASSPLQQTYEQYFGPGTRLTVT.

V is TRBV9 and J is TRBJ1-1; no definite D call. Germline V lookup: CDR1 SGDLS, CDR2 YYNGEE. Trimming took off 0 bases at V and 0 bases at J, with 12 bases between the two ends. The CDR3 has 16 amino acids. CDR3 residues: CASSVVEEPLNTEAFF. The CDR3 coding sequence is TGTGCCAGCAGCGTAGTAGAAGAACCCTTGAACACTGAAGCTTTCTTT.